This note documents a single TCR beta chain sequence. This sample was included in a study of blood T cell repertoires in COVID-19. For the study at large: Nucleic acid was either cDNA or gDNA, and it came from T cells, B-cell-depleted T cells, or PBMCs.

Per the original data handling: Scientists estimated how many nucleated cells there were by amplifying reference gene primers. Sequencing used immunoSEQ multiplex PCR; TCRdb keeps in-frame clones, though not all of them. That table gives V, J and clone size, and the DNA gave D and trimming. The sample includes fewer than 150,000 clones, around nine tenths of them seen just once. This receptor was taken from a woman in her fifties or sixties with active or convalescent COVID-19. The sequencing sample was made of peripheral blood.

The CDR3 region is CASSSFGRVGYTF. The CDR3 nucleotides read TGTGCCAGCAGCTCCTTCGGGAGGGTGGGCTACACCTTC. The chain carries TRBV7-9 and TRBJ1-2; no firm D call. Germline values: CDR1 SEHNR, CDR2 FQNEAQ (reference sequence). Trimming stripped 4 bases from V and 8 bases from J, with 14 bases between. The CDR3 has 13 amino acids.